The clone carrying this T cell receptor beta chain was counted only a few times. The antigen remains undetermined. V was pared by 6 bases and J by 5 bases, with 10 bases of the junction left unmatched. This CDR3 contains 15 residues. Germline CDR1 DFQATT, CDR2 SNEGSKA (reference sequence). This sample is part of a study of T cell repertoires in cytomegalovirus infection. Overall study: A matching HLA type, together with CMV infection, was signaled by public TCR beta signatures.

Findings of the study overall: Based on cumulative public TCR beta family frequency, carriers of CMV plus the relevant HLA were identified. Clonotypes of TCR beta that were HLA-C-restricted and CMV-specific dominated the ex vivo response.

One entry per CDR3 protein, called by TCRdb with MiXCR from the reads. This table holds approximately 180,000 distinct CDR3 sequences, roughly 9% found once. The V gene is TRBV20-1, the J gene TRBJ2-1; 10 bases are a match to TRBD2. Sequencing was performed on PBMCs. The TCR comes from a human donor in good health (CMV status not recorded). Some clones in this sample may be carry-over from other donors' samples. CDR3 region: CSASRAGGPNNEQFF. DNA for the CDR3: TGCAGTGCATCCCGAGCGGGAGGGCCTAACAATGAGCAGTTCTTC.